Sequencing of this TCR beta chain was carried out in a study of cytomegalovirus exposure and HLA in healthy donors listed by TCRdb under 2017. In terms of the full investigation: An earlier analysis of 587 of the donors reported approximately 280 Gb of sequence data and approximately 120 million unique TCR beta sequences obtained from approximately 180 million T cells. An early release covering roughly 600 HLA-typed donors comprised about 310 gigabases of sequencing data and tens of millions of unique TCR sequences. Of the 398 genotyped donors, 65% to 90% fell in the genetic ancestry cluster associated with self-reported Caucasian donors. The study aimed to test whether cataloging public T cell receptors could reveal signatures of past pathogen exposure. The T cell repertoires of some 670 subjects were profiled by immunosequencing and related to cytomegalovirus serostatus. In addition to the first cohort of approximately 670 subjects, a separate validation cohort of 120 different subjects was used. To predict cytomegalovirus infection status, the study combined high-throughput TCR immunosequencing, statistical association of individual TCRs with disease status, and machine learning. A later analysis re-analyzed previously published TCR beta repertoires from 660 or so donors and added high-resolution HLA genotyping to study TCR occurrence patterns. Rather than drawing on any new phenotypic data, the later analysis identified candidate immune exposures from TCR beta sequences and the way those sequences occurred across donors. An earlier analysis of 500 to 650 of the donors applied high-throughput TCR beta sequencing to assess whether each TCR beta V gene segment acted as functional or pseudogenic. Donor age, sex, ethnicity and CMV serostatus were collected together with the repertoire data. In a later genetic analysis, genome-wide SNP genotypes for about 65% of the 666 donors were used, and that subset was treated as a discovery cohort. Every repertoire in the discovery cohort had been generated on one and the same sequencing platform. Both class I and class II loci were covered by HLA typing, at four-digit resolution. Typing coverage varied by locus: roughly 629-640 donors for A, B, C, DRB1 and DQB1; more than 500 for DQA1; 606 for DPA1; more than 450 for DPB1. Roughly five DR-DQ haplotypes were treated as single units for association and clustering because of strong linkage in the cohort. Across approximately 400 genotyped donors of the cohort, an average of roughly 250,000 unique TCR beta nucleotide sequences per donor were sequenced, and 15% to 20% of those sequences were non-productive.

Taken from the germline V gene, the CDR1 and CDR2 loops are MGHRA and YSYEKL. V loses 5 bases of germline sequence and J loses 5 bases, and the interval between the two ends is 15 bases. The CDR3, from cysteine to phenylalanine, totals 14 residues. Just CDR3 DNA is preserved here, 42 bases in frame from base 1. The cohort consisted of some 730 healthy bone marrow donors. All cohort members were sampled while nominally healthy, although unrecorded immune exposures were likely present. CMV serostatus was positive for 250 to 300 and negative for about 55% of the roughly 670 cohort members, and was not recorded for this donor. A peripheral blood sample was collected from each donor, and TCR beta sequencing was performed on peripheral blood mononuclear cells. Genomic DNA extraction from the blood cell samples was performed with the Qiagen DNeasy Blood Extraction Kit. Study-wide conclusions, independent of this receptor: In vitro tests confirmed that a few of the cytomegalovirus-associated TCR beta chains recognize cytomegalovirus antigens. A later analysis found that HLA-associated TCR beta chains were more clonally expanded and had lower generation probabilities than equally common non-associated chains. Because counts were too low, seventeen rarely observed V segments, including chromosome 9 orphons, were excluded from the earlier analysis of some 590 of the donors. An earlier analysis of approximately 590 of the donors showed that most TCR beta V segments appeared in productive rearrangements either about 87% or about 30% of the time, which broadly matched IMGT annotations. A further reported finding was that TCR beta sequences accurately predicted the HLA-A and HLA-B alleles for most subjects in the first cohort. In a later analysis, 16,951 TCR beta sequences were associated with specific HLA alleles at a false discovery rate of 0.05. It was suggested by the authors that the approach could potentially be generalized to other disease states and immunological phenotypes. The classifier was reported to diagnose cytomegalovirus status with high specificity and sensitivity in both the original and validation cohorts. Because HLA typing was missing for some donors at each locus, association tests included only the typed subset. The 87-base-pair reads could not distinguish some IMGT-functional V segments, including TRBV6-2 and TRBV6-3, so those segments were excluded. For the cohort, immune exposure information was limited to CMV serostatus. When HLA alleles, especially DR and DQ, strongly co-occurred, attributing TCR associations to individual alleles was difficult. Sequencing depth was assumed to be roughly uniform across donors in the presence/absence analyses, though that assumption may not hold. A later analysis found that most CMV-associated TCR beta chains appeared HLA-restricted, with HLA associations seemingly driven largely by CMV exposure. According to a later analysis, parvovirus B19, influenza, CMV and Epstein-Barr virus appeared linked to several top co-occurrence clusters. Correlated functional status among segregating V segments might reflect linkage disequilibrium, but an unknown experimental factor could not be ruled out. In a later analysis, the rate of TCR association differed among HLA loci, with DRB1 alleles having the most associated TCRs and HLA-C alleles having the fewest. The sequencing pipeline was judged likely to have produced a cluster of highly shared sequence variants as a technical artifact. An association between a missense DCLRE1C variant and V-gene and J-gene trimming of TCR beta chains was found in a later genetic analysis and replicated in an independent cohort. In the study, some 180 TCR beta chains were listed as associated with cytomegalovirus. In a later genetic analysis, fewer N-insertions in productive TCRs were reported among donors in an Asian-associated ancestry cluster than the 666-donor mean. While some public TCRs were present in many individuals, most TCR sequences turned up only very rarely across donors. The cohort was sequenced for TCR beta chains only, and without alpha or paired-chain data the features that could be detected were limited.

Libraries came from the immunoSEQ multiplex PCR assay. For the multiplex PCR, a mixture combining 60 forward primers for TCR Vbeta segments and 13 reverse primers for TCR Jbeta segments was used. The CDR3 region of rearranged TCR beta genes was amplified from genomic DNA with a multiplex PCR assay. On the Illumina HiSeq System, the amplified TCR beta libraries were sequenced as 87-base-pair reads. Processing in the source paper ran as follows. A later analysis tallied about 77 million unique TCR beta chains across the 666 repertoires, and 10 million to 11 million of those chains were shared by two or more donors. Raw reads were error-corrected and collapsed into unique sequences by a nearest-neighbor algorithm in which closely related sequences were merged to remove PCR and sequencing errors. CDR3 sequences were aligned to IMGT reference sequences to assign V, D and J gene segments. For a sequence to be retained, a match of at least six nucleotides was required to both a V gene segment and a J gene segment. A rearrangement was called productive if the CDR3 had no stop codons and remained in frame with V and J, and every other rearrangement was called non-productive. CDR3 was defined according to IMGT convention as the region running from the second conserved V-encoded cysteine to the conserved J-encoded phenylalanine. Sequences without an unambiguous match to a single V gene segment were excluded from the earlier analysis of about 640 of the donors. In an earlier analysis of approximately 610 of the donors, V segments were called functional above 56.7% productive rearrangements and were called segregating when the between-donor standard deviation exceeded 5%. A statistical classification framework was built to diagnose cytomegalovirus status from the catalog of TCR beta chain sequences. A later analysis assigned V and J genes by comparing TCR nucleotide sequences with IMGT/GENE-DB human TR gene sequences. Using the TCRdist pipeline, a later analysis assigned CDR3 sequences along with most-parsimonious VDJ recombination scenarios. A later analysis defined each TCR beta chain by its CDR3 amino acid sequence plus V-gene family, and excluded reads lacking a unique V-gene family. In a later analysis, fewer than 600 highly shared, low-generation-probability nucleotide sequences were removed to address suspected cross-contamination and a sequencing artifact. A later analysis calculated a clonal expansion index for each public chain from normalized within-repertoire ranks of inferred template counts. A later analysis computed generation probabilities with a VDJ recombination model fitted to out-of-frame rearrangements, and checked the results against IGoR. In a later analysis, hypergeometric tests were used to score TCR-TCR, TCR-HLA and TCR-CMV co-occurrence, with a repertoire-size bias correction applied to TCR pairs. A later analysis estimated false discovery rates by permuting HLA or CMV assignments 20 times. A later analysis grouped co-occurring TCRs with DBSCAN, adding TCRdist sequence similarity when clustering within HLA-allele-positive subsets. For co-occurrence clustering, repertoires with fewer than 30,000 or more than 120,000 public chains were excluded, along with roughly 5 repertoires with anomalous nucleotide sharing. Held by TCRdb, this immuneACCESS table contains in-frame sequences only and omits some clones. Under half of the omission traces to an unresolved V gene where checked; the cause of the rest is unknown. For V, J and clone size, that table is used; D and trimming come from the DNA. Across this sample there are over 100,000 clones, with around 60% seen only once. Jointly, the top ten make up approximately 4.8% of the sample.

With regard to this clone: This clone's antigen is unknown. No clone much larger than this one lies a single base away; base qualities are absent.

Sequenced: PBMCs. This TCR came from a human donor in good health. The sequence joins TRBV4-1 to TRBJ1-2; 5 matching bases give a weak D call of TRBD1. The CDR3 region: CASSSTDSIYGYTF. In nucleotide form, the sequence is TGCGCCAGCAGCTCCACAGACAGCATTTATGGCTACACCTTC.